This record concerns one T cell receptor beta chain sequence. The data derive from a study of glioma-infiltrating T cells after dendritic cell vaccination. Germline loops: CDR1 LGHNA, CDR2 YNFKEQ. The J segment lost 1 base and the V segment lost 3 bases, leaving 8 bases of the junction unmatched. The CDR3 is 17 residues long. PBMC were collected before vaccination, two weeks after the third vaccination, and at progression. Clones were sequenced by immunoSEQ multiplex PCR, and TCRdb holds only the in-frame ones, with some missing. The table lists 55,000 to 75,000 clones, approximately 81% of them singletons.

The chain links TRBV4-2 to TRBJ2-3, with TRBD2 matching over 9 bases. The sequence derives from a human donor with glioblastoma. Sequencing used blood, obtained before dendritic cell vaccination. As DNA, the CDR3 is TGTGCCAGCAGCCAGCCCATTAGCGGGGGCGGCACAGATACGCAGTATTTT. Its protein is CASSQPISGGGTDTQYF.